This is a list of T cell receptor beta chains from one sample in a study of blood T cell repertoires in COVID-19. Sequencing used immunoSEQ multiplex PCR; TCRdb keeps in-frame clones, though not all of them. This sample has some 390,000 clones; 85% to 90% occur once, and the top ten carry 0.95% to 1.3%. Material: PBMCs or T cells enriched from blood (not recorded which). These receptor sequences come from a man in his thirties or forties who had recovered from COVID-19. The CDR3 runs from the conserved cysteine through the conserved F or W. The size entry is marked missing in some rows and otherwise reads once, few, many or a size class.

V: TRBV27
length: 15
size: .
J: TRBJ2-7
CDR3: CASSSRQGVYYEQYF

V: TRBV29-1
length: 14
size: .
J: TRBJ2-7
CDR3: CSVLPRREDNEQYF

V: TRBV6-1
length: 13
size: .
J: TRBJ2-7
CDR3: CASSEAGSYEQYF

V: TRBV19
length: 12
size: once
J: TRBJ2-3
CDR3: CASRDYTDTQYF

V: TRBV7-2
length: 15
size: .
J: TRBJ1-6
CDR3: CASSSQTGAISPLHF

V: TRBV9
length: 17
size: .
J: TRBJ2-2
CDR3: CASSVPRDRGNTGELFF

V: TRBV4-1
length: 16
size: .
J: TRBJ1-5
CDR3: CASSQEHGTPFQPQHF

V: TRBV19
length: 17
size: .
J: TRBJ2-1
CDR3: CASSIHGRTSGNNEQFF

V: TRBV2
length: 14
size: .
J: TRBJ1-6
CDR3: CASRIQGVYSPLHF

V: TRBV19
length: 13
size: .
J: TRBJ2-1
CDR3: CASMGFEGGEQFF

V: TRBV30
length: 15
size: .
J: TRBJ1-5
CDR3: CAWSEVGGLNQPQHF

V: TRBV19
length: 15
size: once
J: TRBJ2-1
CDR3: CATGPTGTGVYEQFF

V: TRBV10-1
length: 13
size: .
J: TRBJ1-2
CDR3: CASSDQRNYGYTF

V: TRBV3-1/TRBV3-2
length: 13
size: .
J: TRBJ2-3
CDR3: CASSQGVEDTQYF

V: TRBV28
length: 15
size: .
J: TRBJ2-5
CDR3: CASSRGQGAVETQYF

V: TRBV4-1
length: 16
size: once
J: TRBJ2-2
CDR3: CASSSSGRASTGELFF

V: TRBV28
length: 15
size: .
J: TRBJ2-1
CDR3: CASSFRAGGYNEQFF

V: TRBV11-2
length: 16
size: once
J: TRBJ2-5
CDR3: CASSLGILAQQETQYF

V: TRBV28
length: 12
size: .
J: TRBJ1-1
CDR3: CASMVVNTEAFF

V: TRBV24-1
length: 17
size: .
J: TRBJ2-1
CDR3: CATSDFQTSGRTNEQFF